This TCR beta chain was found in a study of blood T cells in healthy people across ages. With a J-beta primer mix and a sample-barcoded 5' primer, a second PCR ran about 6 to 11 cycles. TCRdb fed the 5' RACE reads into MiXCR, producing one record per CDR3 protein. This sample has around 1.5 million distinct CDR3 sequences, with 30% to 35% found just once. CDR1 is SEHNR, CDR2 FQNEAQ, per germline (reference sequence). The CDR3 has 13 residues. V lost 10 bases, J lost 2 bases, and 12 bases lay in between. This clonotype was seen more than once but under ten times. The sequence came from a woman younger than 45 in good health. V gene TRBV7-9 combines with J gene TRBJ2-1, with D possibly matching TRBD1 (6 bases). The sample taken for sequencing was blood. DNA for the CDR3: TGTGCCAACGGACAGAGTACCTACAATGAGCAGTTCTTC. Protein: CANGQSTYNEQFF. Filled out from reference TRBV7-9 and TRBJ2-1, the complete variable domain reads DTGVSQNPRHKITKRGQNVTFRCDPISEHNRLYWYRQTLGQGPEFLTYFQNEAQLEKSRLLSDRFSAERPKGSFSTLEIQRTEQGDSAMYLCANGQSTYNEQFFGPGTRLTVL.